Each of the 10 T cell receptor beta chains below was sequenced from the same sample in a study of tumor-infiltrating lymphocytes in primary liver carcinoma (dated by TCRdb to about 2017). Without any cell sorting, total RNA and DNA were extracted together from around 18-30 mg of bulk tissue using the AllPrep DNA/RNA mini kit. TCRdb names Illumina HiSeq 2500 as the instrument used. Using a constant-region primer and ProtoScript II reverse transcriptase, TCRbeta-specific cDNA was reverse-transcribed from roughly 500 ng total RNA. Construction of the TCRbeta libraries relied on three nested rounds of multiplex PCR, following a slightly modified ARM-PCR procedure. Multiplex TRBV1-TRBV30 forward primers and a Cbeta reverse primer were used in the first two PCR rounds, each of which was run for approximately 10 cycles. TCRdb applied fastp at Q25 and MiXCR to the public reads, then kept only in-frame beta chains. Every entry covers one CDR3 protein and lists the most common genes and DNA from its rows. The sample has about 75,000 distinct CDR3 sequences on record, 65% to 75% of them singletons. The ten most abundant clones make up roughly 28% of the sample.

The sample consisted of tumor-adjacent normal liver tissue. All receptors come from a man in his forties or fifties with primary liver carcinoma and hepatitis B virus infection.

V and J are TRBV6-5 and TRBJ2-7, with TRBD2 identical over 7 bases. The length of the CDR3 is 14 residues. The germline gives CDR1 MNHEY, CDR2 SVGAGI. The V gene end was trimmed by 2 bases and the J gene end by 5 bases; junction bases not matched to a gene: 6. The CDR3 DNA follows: TGTGCCAGCAGTTACGCGGGAGATCTAGACGAGCAGTACTTC. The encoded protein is CASSYAGDLDEQYF.

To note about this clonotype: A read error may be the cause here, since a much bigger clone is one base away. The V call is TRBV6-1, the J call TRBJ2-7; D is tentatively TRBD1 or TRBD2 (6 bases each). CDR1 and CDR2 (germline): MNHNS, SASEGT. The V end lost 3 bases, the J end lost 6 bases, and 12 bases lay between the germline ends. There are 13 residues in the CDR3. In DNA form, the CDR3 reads TGTGCCAGCAGTGACGGGGGCAGGGCCGAGCAGTACTTC. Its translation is CASSDGGRAEQYF.

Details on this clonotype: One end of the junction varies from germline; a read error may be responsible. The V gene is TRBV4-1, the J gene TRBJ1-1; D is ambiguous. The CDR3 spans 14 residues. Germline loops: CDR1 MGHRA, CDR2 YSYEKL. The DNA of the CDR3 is TGCGCCAACAGCCAAATCGATGTGAGCACTGAAGCTTTCTTT. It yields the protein CANSQIDVSTEAFF.

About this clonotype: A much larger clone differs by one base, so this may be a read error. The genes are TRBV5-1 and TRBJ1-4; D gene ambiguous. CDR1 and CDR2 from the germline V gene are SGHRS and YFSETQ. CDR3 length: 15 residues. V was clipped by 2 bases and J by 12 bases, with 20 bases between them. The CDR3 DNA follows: TGCGCCAGCAGCTTACGGGGATCCGTCGACGAAGAACTGTTTTTT. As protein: CASSLRGSVDEELFF.

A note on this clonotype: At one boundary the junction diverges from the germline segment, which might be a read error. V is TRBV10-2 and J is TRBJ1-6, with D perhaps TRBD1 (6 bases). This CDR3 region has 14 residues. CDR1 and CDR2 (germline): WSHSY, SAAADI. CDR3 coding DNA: TGCGCCAACAGTGAGGGGGTGGGCAATTCACCCCTCCATTTT. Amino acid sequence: CANSEGVGNSPLHF.

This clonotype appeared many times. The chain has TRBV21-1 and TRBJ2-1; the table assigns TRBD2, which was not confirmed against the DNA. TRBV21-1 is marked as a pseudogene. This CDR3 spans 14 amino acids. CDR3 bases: TGTGCCAGCAGCAAAGCGCGCCTAGCCGCCGAGCAGTTCTTC. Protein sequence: CASSKARLAAEQFF.

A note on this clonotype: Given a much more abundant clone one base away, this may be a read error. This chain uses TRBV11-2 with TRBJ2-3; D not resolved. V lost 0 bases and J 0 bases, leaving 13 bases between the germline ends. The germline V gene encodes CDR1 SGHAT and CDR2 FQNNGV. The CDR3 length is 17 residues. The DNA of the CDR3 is TGTGCCAGCAGCTTAGATCCGGTGGAGACTAGCACAGATACGCAGTATTTT. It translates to CASSLDPVETSTDTQYF.

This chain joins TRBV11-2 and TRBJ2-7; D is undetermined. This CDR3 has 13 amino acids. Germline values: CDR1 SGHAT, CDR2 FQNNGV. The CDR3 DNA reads TGTGTCAGTAGTTCTACTGATTCCTACGAGCAGTACTTC. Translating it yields CVSSSTDSYEQYF.

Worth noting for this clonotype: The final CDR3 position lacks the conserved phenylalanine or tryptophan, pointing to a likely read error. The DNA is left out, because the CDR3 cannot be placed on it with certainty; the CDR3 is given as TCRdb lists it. The CDR3 sequence: CTSSQDRETPYEQYP. The chain uses TRBV4-3 and TRBJ2-7; the table's D call, TRBD2, was not checked against the DNA. The CDR3 has 15 residues if both end residues are counted. Germline V gene data show CDR1 as LGHNA and CDR2 as YSLEER.

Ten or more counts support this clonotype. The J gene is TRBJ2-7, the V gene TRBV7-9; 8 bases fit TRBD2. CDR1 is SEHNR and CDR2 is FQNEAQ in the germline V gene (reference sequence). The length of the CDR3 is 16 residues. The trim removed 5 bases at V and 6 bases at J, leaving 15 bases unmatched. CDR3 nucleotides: TGTGCCAGCAGCCTTACGGGGGGGAGCCCAACTCCCGAGCAGTACTTC. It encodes CASSLTGGSPTPEQYF.